Below are 11 T cell receptor beta chains sequenced from a single sample in a study of T cell responses to AZD1222 COVID-19 vaccine. TCRdb's table, derived via immunoSEQ multiplex PCR, lists solely in-frame clones and lacks some. The sample includes about 120,000 clones, 75% to 90% of them seen just once. The sample was peripheral blood, taken on day 0 of AZD1222 vaccination. These receptors were collected from an adult in good health.

The genes are TRBV15 and TRBJ2-5; TRBD2 aligns across 8 bases. CDR1 and CDR2 (germline): LNHNV, YYDKDF (reference sequence). The CDR3 is 15 residues long. J gave up 5 bases and V 2 bases, and 7 bases lay outside the gene matches. The DNA for the CDR3 is TGTGCCACCAGCAGACAAAGCGGGAGCGGGGAGACCCAGTACTTC. Encoded protein: CATSRQSGSGETQYF.

The gene calls are TRBV28 and TRBJ2-7; D is ambiguous. V lost 7 bases to trimming and J lost 2 bases, with 21 bases between them. Germline V gives CDR1 MDHEN, CDR2 SYDVKM. There are 16 residues in the CDR3. The CDR3 DNA reads TGTGCCAGCAACCCCGCTCAGACCGTGGGTACCTACGAGCAGTACTTC. It codes for CASNPAQTVGTYEQYF.

This clone was counted at least ten times. CDR3 DNA: TGTGCCAGTACTAACGCTCCAACTAATGAAAAACTGTTTTTT. Residues: CASTNAPTNEKLFF. The rearrangement links TRBV19 to TRBJ1-4; no firm D call. CDR1 and CDR2 from the germline V gene are LNHDA and SQIVND (reference sequence). The length of the CDR3 is 14 residues. V was trimmed by 7 bases and J by 0 bases, leaving 9 bases between them.

The CDR3 spells CASRRDPQMETEAFF. For the CDR3, the DNA is TGTGCCAGCAGGAGGGACCCCCAAATGGAAACTGAAGCTTTCTTT. V is TRBV5-5 and J is TRBJ1-1, with a possible D match to TRBD1 (5 bases). CDR3 size: 15 residues. Trimming left V 5 bases short and J 5 bases short, with 19 bases between. Germline CDR1 is SGHKS and CDR2 is YYEKEE (reference sequence).

The rearrangement links TRBV4-1 to TRBJ2-3, with 7 bases fitting TRBD2. This CDR3 contains 16 residues. J gave up 7 bases and V 0 bases, and 10 bases lay outside the gene matches. Germline V gene lookup returns CDR1 MGHRA and CDR2 YSYEKL. The CDR3 region is CASSQDFGGRRYTQYF. CDR3 nucleotides: TGCGCCAGCAGCCAAGATTTCGGCGGGAGAAGGTATACGCAGTATTTT.

The chain uses TRBV5-1 and TRBJ1-3; TRBD1 is a possible D gene (6 bases). Germline CDR1 is SGHRS and CDR2 is YFSETQ. Trimming shortened V by 2 bases and J by 0 bases, and 9 bases separated the two germline ends. The CDR3 is made up of 15 amino acids. CDR3 in amino acids: CASSLTGNSGNTIYF. The CDR3 DNA is TGCGCCAGCAGCTTAACAGGGAACTCTGGAAACACCATATATTTT.

This chain joins TRBV7-9 and TRBJ1-1, with D perhaps matching TRBD1 (5 bases). The CDR3 is 15 amino acids. The germline V gene has CDR1 SEHNR and CDR2 FQNEAQ (reference sequence). V was clipped by 4 bases and J by 3 bases, with 15 bases between them. The chain's CDR3 is CASSSHGGSDTEAFF. CDR3 DNA: TGTGCCAGCAGCTCCCACGGGGGATCCGACACTGAAGCTTTCTTT.

This clone has just one count. This CDR3 is CASSPYRQGDYGYTF. The DNA of the CDR3 is TGTGCCAGCAGTCCCTACCGACAGGGGGACTATGGCTACACCTTC. The chain employs TRBV6-5 and TRBJ1-2, with 9 bases that match TRBD1. V dropped 5 bases and J dropped 3; count of bases not matched to a gene: 7. Germline CDR1 and CDR2: MNHEY and SVGAGI. The CDR3 sequence is 15 residues long.

This chain connects TRBV10-3 to TRBJ1-3, with D perhaps matching TRBD1 (6 bases). Trimming removed 5 bases from V and 4 bases from J, with 9 bases in between. From germline, CDR1 is ENHRY and CDR2 SYGVKD. This CDR3 contains 13 residues. CDR3 amino acids: CAISTTGGNTIYF. CDR3 bases: TGTGCCATCAGTACGACAGGAGGAAACACCATATATTTT.

CDR3 loop: CASSFGNYGYTF. DNA of the CDR3: TGTGCCAGCAGCTTCGGGAACTATGGCTACACCTTC. V and J are TRBV11-2 and TRBJ1-2, with no clear D. Looked up from germline, CDR1 is SGHAT and CDR2 is FQNNGV. The CDR3 is made up of 12 amino acids. Trimming removed 3 bases at V and 2 bases at J, with 4 bases between.

This sequence joins TRBV30 and TRBJ1-2; a weak D match, TRBD1 (5 bases). Trimming shortened V by 2 bases and J by 2 bases, and 12 bases separated the two germline ends. The CDR3 is 14 amino acids. CDR1 and CDR2 (germline): GTSNPN, SVGIG (reference sequence). The CDR3 reads CAWSPMGGNYGYTF. DNA for the CDR3: TGTGCCTGGAGTCCGATGGGGGGGAACTATGGCTACACCTTC.